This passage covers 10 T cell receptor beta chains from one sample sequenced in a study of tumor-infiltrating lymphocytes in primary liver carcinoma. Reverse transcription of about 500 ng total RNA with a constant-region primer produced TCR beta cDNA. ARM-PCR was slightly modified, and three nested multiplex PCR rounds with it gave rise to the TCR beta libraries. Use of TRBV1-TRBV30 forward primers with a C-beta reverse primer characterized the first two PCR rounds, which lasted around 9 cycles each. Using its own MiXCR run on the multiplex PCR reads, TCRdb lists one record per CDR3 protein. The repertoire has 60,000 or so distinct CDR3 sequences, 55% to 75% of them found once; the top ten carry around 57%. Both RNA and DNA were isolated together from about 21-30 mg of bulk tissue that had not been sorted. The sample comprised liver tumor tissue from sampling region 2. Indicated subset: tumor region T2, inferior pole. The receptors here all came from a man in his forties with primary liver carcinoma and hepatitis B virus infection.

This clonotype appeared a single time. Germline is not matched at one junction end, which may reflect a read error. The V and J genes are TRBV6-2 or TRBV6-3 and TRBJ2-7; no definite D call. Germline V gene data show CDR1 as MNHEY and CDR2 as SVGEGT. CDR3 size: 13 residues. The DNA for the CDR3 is TGTGCCAGCAGTCACGAGGTAACCTACGAGCAGTATTTC. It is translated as CASSHEVTYEQYF.

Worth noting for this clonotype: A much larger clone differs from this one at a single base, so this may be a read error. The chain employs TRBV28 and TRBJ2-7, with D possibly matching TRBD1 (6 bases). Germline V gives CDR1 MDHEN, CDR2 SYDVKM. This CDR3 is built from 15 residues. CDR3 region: CASSFLGQAFYKQYF. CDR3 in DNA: TGTGCCAGCAGTTTCTTGGGACAAGCCTTCTACAAGCAGTACTTC. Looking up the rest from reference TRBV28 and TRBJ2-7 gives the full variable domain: DVKVTQSSRYLVKRTGEKVFLECVQDMDHENMFWYRQDPGLGLRLIYFSYDVKMKEKGDIPEGYSVSREKKERFSLILESASTNQTSMYLCASSFLGQAFYKQYFGPGTRLTVT.

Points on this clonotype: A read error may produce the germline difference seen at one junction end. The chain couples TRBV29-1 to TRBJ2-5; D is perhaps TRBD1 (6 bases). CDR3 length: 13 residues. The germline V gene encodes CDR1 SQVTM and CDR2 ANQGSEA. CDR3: CSVTGRGIETQYF. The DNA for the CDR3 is TGTAGCGTTACCGGCAGGGGAATAGAGACCCAGTACTTC.

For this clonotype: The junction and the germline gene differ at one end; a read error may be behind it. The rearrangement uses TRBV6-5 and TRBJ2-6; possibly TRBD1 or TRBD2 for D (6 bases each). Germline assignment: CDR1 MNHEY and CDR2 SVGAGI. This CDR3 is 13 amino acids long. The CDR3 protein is CASTEWGANILTF. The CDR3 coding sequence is TGTGCCAGTACTGAGTGGGGGGCCAACATCCTGACTTTC.

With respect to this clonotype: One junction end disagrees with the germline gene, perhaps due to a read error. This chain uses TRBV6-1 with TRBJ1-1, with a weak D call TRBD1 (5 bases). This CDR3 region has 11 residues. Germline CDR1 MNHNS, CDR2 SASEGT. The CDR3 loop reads CANRSTVEALF. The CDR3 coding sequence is TGTGCCAACAGATCGACAGTTGAAGCTCTCTTT.

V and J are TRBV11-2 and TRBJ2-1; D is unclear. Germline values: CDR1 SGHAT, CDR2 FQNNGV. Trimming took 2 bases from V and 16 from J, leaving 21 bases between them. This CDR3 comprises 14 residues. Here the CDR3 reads CASSLYLLVSGHFF. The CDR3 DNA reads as TGTGCCAGCAGCTTATACCTGCTAGTTAGTGGGCATTTCTTC.

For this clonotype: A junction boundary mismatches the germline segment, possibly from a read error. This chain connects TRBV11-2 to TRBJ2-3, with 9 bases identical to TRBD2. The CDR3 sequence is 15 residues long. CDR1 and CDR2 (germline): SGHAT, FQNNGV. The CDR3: CVSGDSGRFTDTQYF. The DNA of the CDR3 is TGTGTCAGCGGCGATAGCGGGAGATTTACAGATACGCAGTATTTT.

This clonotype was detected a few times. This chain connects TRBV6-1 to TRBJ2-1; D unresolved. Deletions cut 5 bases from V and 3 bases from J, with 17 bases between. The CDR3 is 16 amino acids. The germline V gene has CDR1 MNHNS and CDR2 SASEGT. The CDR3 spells CASSHGLRRDYNEQFF. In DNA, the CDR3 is TGTGCCAGCAGTCATGGGCTGAGGCGAGACTACAATGAGCAGTTCTTC.

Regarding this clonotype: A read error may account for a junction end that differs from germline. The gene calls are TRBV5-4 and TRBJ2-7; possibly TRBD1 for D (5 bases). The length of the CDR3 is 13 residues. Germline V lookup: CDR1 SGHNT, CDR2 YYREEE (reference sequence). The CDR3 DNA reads TGTGCCGGCAGCCCGTACAGGAACTACGAGCAGTACTTC. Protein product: CAGSPYRNYEQYF.

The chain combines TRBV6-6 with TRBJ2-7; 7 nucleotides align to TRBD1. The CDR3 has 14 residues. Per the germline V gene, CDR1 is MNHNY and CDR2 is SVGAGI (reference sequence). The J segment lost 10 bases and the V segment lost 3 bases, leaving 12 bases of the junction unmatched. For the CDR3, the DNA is TGTGCCAGCAGTTATAGGACAGGTGATAGGGATCAGTACTTC. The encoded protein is CASSYRTGDRDQYF.